Presented here are 20 T cell receptor beta chains from one specimen sequenced in a study of shared clonotypes between healthy human individuals. Sequencing was performed with immunoSEQ multiplex PCR; in TCRdb, only in-frame clones are kept and a portion is missing. The table records just over 2,000,000 clones, 95% of them present only once. The sample comprised naive CD4+ T cells sorted from blood. Described subset: CD45RA+ positively selected. These receptors all come from a man younger than 35 in good health.

With regard to this clone: At one boundary the junction diverges from the germline segment, which might be a read error. CDR3 amino acids: CATGTAYQPQHF. CDR3 in DNA: TGTGCCACTGGGACAGCCTATCAACCCCAGCATTTT. The chain employs TRBV19 and TRBJ1-5, with 7 bases lining up with TRBD1. The germline V gene encodes CDR1 LNHDA and CDR2 SQIVND (reference sequence). The CDR3 sequence is 12 residues long.

V gene TRBV30 combines with J gene TRBJ2-3; TRBD2 agrees at 9 bases. V lost 5 bases, J lost 1 base, and 7 bases stayed unmatched. CDR1 and CDR2 (germline): GTSNPN, SVGIG (reference sequence). The CDR3 covers 15 residues. This chain's CDR3 is CAWGGGARGTDTQYF. As DNA, the CDR3 is TGTGCCTGGGGCGGGGGGGCTAGAGGCACAGATACGCAGTATTTT.

This chain joins TRBV29-1 and TRBJ2-4; D is possibly TRBD1 (6 bases). V was trimmed by 3 bases and J by 3 bases, leaving 15 bases between them. Per germline, CDR1 SQVTM and CDR2 ANQGSEA. The CDR3 runs to 15 residues. CDR3 residues: CSVDTTRTVKNIQYF. CDR3 coding DNA: TGCAGCGTTGATACGACGAGGACAGTCAAAAACATTCAGTACTTC. The entire variable domain, with the rest obtained from reference TRBV29-1 and TRBJ2-4, is as follows: SAVISQKPSRDICQRGTSLTIQCQVDSQVTMMFWYRQQPGQSLTLIATANQGSEATYESGFVIDKFPISRPNLTFSTLTVSNMSPEDSSIYLCSVDTTRTVKNIQYFGAGTRLSVL.

This clone was seen once. Germline is not matched at one junction end, which may reflect a read error. The genes are TRBV7-7 and TRBJ2-1; 9 bases line up with TRBD1. Germline V gene lookup returns CDR1 SSHAT and CDR2 FNYEAQ (reference sequence). This CDR3 is built from 15 residues. The CDR3 region has the DNA TGTGCTAGCAGCTTGGGACAGGGATTGTCCAATGAGCAGTTCTTC. As protein: CASSLGQGLSNEQFF.

This clone was picked up one time. The chain recombines TRBV6-1 with TRBJ1-6; D not certain. The germline V and J ends were trimmed by 7 bases and 7 bases, with 17 bases remaining between them. Germline values: CDR1 MNHNS, CDR2 SASEGT. The CDR3 contains 15 residues. The CDR3 is CASTYRTGGNSPLHF. The CDR3 coding sequence is TGTGCCAGCACCTACAGAACGGGTGGGAATTCACCCCTCCACTTT.

The gene calls are TRBV4-3 and TRBJ1-5; possible D gene TRBD1, 5 bases. Trimming cost V 0 bases and J 4 bases, with 10 bases left between them. The germline gives CDR1 LGHNA, CDR2 YSLEER. CDR3 length: 15 residues. CDR3 amino acids: CASSQEAGRNQPQHF. The CDR3 DNA follows: TGCGCCAGCAGCCAAGAGGCAGGGCGAAATCAGCCCCAGCATTTT.

The chain has TRBV27 and TRBJ2-7; D is uncertain. Germline values: CDR1 MNHEY, CDR2 SMNVEV (reference sequence). The CDR3 runs 14 residues. With 2 bases removed from V and 0 bases from J, the gap between germline ends came to 8 bases. The CDR3 DNA reads as TGTGCCAGCAGTTTAAGGGAAGACTCCTACGAGCAGTACTTC. Its translation: CASSLREDSYEQYF.

The chain links TRBV5-1 to TRBJ2-7, with a weak D call TRBD1 (6 bases). The CDR3 extends over 15 amino acids. V was cut by 3 bases and J by 3 bases, with 16 bases left in between. CDR1 is SGHRS, CDR2 YFSETQ, per germline. The CDR3 region has the DNA TGCGCCAGCAGCTATGATCAGGGGCTCAACTACGAGCAGTACTTC. Its protein product is CASSYDQGLNYEQYF.

The chain employs TRBV5-5 and TRBJ1-2; D not certain. V was pared by 0 bases and J by 4 bases, with 10 bases between. The CDR3 extends over 14 amino acids. Germline V gene data show CDR1 as SGHKS and CDR2 as YYEKEE (reference sequence). The CDR3 sequence is CASSLGRQTYGYTF. The CDR3 coding sequence is TGTGCCAGCAGCTTGGGTCGCCAGACCTATGGCTACACCTTC.

The chain carries TRBV11-3 and TRBJ2-3; 15 bases are shared with TRBD2. The CDR3 covers 16 residues. The V gene end was trimmed by 5 bases and the J gene end by 4 bases; junction bases not matched to a gene: 4. CDR1 and CDR2 from the germline V gene are SGHNT and YENEEA. The CDR3 here is CASSTGLAGGPDTQYF. The CDR3 coding sequence is TGTGCCAGCAGCACCGGACTAGCGGGGGGGCCAGATACGCAGTATTTT.

The rearrangement joins TRBV5-1 to TRBJ2-5, with TRBD2 matching 7 bases. Germline assignment: CDR1 SGHRS and CDR2 YFSETQ. With V trimmed by 4 bases and J by 5 bases, 11 bases remained unmatched. CDR3 length: 15 amino acids. The CDR3 coding sequence is TGCGCCAGCAGCATAGGTCCGGGGGGTCGGGAGACCCAGTACTTC. It yields the protein CASSIGPGGRETQYF.

The chain links TRBV18 to TRBJ2-7, with D possibly matching TRBD2 (6 bases). V shed 4 bases and J shed 0 bases, with 10 bases lying between them. The CDR3 length is 14 residues. CDR1 KGHSH and CDR2 LQKENI come from the germline V gene. CDR3 sequence: CASSQDGSSYEQYF. DNA for the CDR3: TGTGCCAGCTCACAGGACGGGAGCTCCTACGAGCAGTACTTC.

J is TRBJ2-5 and V is TRBV5-6, with 12 bases identical to TRBD2. The CDR3 consists of 16 residues. With 4 bases clipped from V and 5 bases from J, the junction kept 9 bases outside the gene matches. The germline gives CDR1 SGHDT, CDR2 YYEEEE. The CDR3 protein is CASSPQLAGGPETQYF. In nucleotides, the CDR3 is TGTGCCAGCAGCCCGCAACTAGCGGGGGGTCCGGAGACCCAGTACTTC.

The rearrangement links TRBV5-1 to TRBJ2-1; 10 positions agree with TRBD1. V lost 5 bases, J lost 4 bases, and 6 bases stayed unmatched. This CDR3 comprises 15 residues. Germline CDR1 reads SGHRS; CDR2 reads YFSETQ. CDR3 loop: CASRTGTGDYNEQFF. DNA for the CDR3: TGCGCCAGCAGAACCGGGACAGGGGATTACAATGAGCAGTTCTTC.

The V gene is TRBV29-1, the J gene TRBJ2-1; D perhaps matches TRBD1 (6 bases). The germline V and J ends were trimmed by 0 bases and 0 bases, with 12 bases remaining between them. Germline V gene sequence: CDR1 SQVTM, CDR2 ANQGSEA. The CDR3 covers 16 residues. DNA for the CDR3: TGCAGCGTTGAAGATATCCGGACAGTCTCCTACAATGAGCAGTTCTTC. Encoded protein: CSVEDIRTVSYNEQFF.

The genes are TRBV7-9 and TRBJ2-7, with D unclear. Germline lookup yields CDR1 SEHNR and CDR2 FQNEAQ (reference sequence). This CDR3 has 14 residues. Trimming removed 1 base at V and 0 bases at J, with 7 bases between. CDR3 residues: CASSLERFSYEQYF. The CDR3 bases are TGTGCCAGCAGCTTAGAACGGTTCTCCTACGAGCAGTACTTC.

The CDR3 spells CASSLAGGIYEQYF. In nucleotides, the CDR3 is TGTGCCAGCAGCTTAGCGGGCGGGATCTACGAGCAGTACTTC. The chain joins TRBV7-2 to TRBJ2-5; D is possibly TRBD2 (6 bases). The J call may be in error: the DNA end matches TRBJ2-7 better. CDR3 size: 14 residues. Looked up from germline, CDR1 is SGHTA and CDR2 is FQGNSA.

J is TRBJ1-4 and V is TRBV28; TRBD1 matches at 9 bases. Germline trimming cut 5 bases from V and 4 bases from J; bases unmatched to any gene: 5. The CDR3 sequence is 15 residues long. The germline gives CDR1 MDHEN, CDR2 SYDVKM. As DNA, the CDR3 is TGTGCCAGCAGTGAGGGGACAGGGCGTAATGAAAAACTGTTTTTT. It yields the protein CASSEGTGRNEKLFF.

The chain carries TRBV4-3 and TRBJ1-6; 8 bases match TRBD1. J gave up 7 bases and V 3 bases, and 5 bases lay outside the gene matches. The germline CDR1 and CDR2 sequences are LGHNA and YSLEER. The CDR3 length is 15 residues. The chain's CDR3 is CASSQGQVPNSPLHF. CDR3 coding DNA: TGCGCCAGCAGCCAGGGACAGGTTCCCAATTCACCCCTCCACTTT.

Concerning this clone itself: The sample contains more than one DNA sequence encoding this CDR3. This rearrangement joins TRBV5-1 to TRBJ2-5; possibly TRBD2 for D (5 bases). Between the trimmed V and J ends, which lost 5 bases and 1 base, there was a span of 9 bases. Per the germline V gene, CDR1 is SGHRS and CDR2 is YFSETQ. The CDR3 has 13 residues. The CDR3 region has the DNA TGCGCCAGCAGTCGGGGAAGCCAAGAGACCCAGTACTTC. This encodes CASSRGSQETQYF.